The clone carrying this TCR beta chain was seen a few times. Its antigen is currently unknown. TCRdb ran MiXCR on the RACE reads and lists one entry per CDR3 protein. The data show 140,000 or so distinct CDR3 sequences, about 12% seen once. This entry comes from a study of human T cells and chemical hapten exposure. Study-level information: Throughout the approximately 25-week study, diphenylcyclopropenone was applied weekly to the patients' scalps. The study patch tested 0.01% DPC on the upper back and read results at 6 days. Study-level findings and limits: Relative to control repertoires, expanded TCRs gave rise to significantly more large CDR3 similarity clusters. Unchanged with DPC sensitization were TCRs above 1 in 1000 frequency.

As to time point: patch test 2, 6 weeks after DPC sensitization. Treatment denoted: therapeutic diphenylcyclopropenone sensitization with weekly scalp DPC. The length of the CDR3 is 14 residues. Germline V CDR1 and CDR2: LGHNA, YSLEER. Deletions cut 1 base from V and 6 bases from J, with 10 bases between. The receptor was isolated from a woman aged 50 to 60 with alopecia areata. Some clones in this sample may be carry-over from other donors' samples. The chain is built from TRBV4-3 and TRBJ2-1; possible D gene TRBD2, 5 bases. The material was whole blood, obtained in connection with sensitization to the hapten diphenylcyclopropenone (DPC). The CDR3 DNA sequence: TGCGCCAGCAGCCAAGGCCTAGGGAGCAATGAGCAGTTCTTC. This gives the protein CASSQGLGSNEQFF.